The clone carrying this T cell receptor beta chain was counted only a few times. What it recognizes is unknown. The sample comes from a study of T cells in Graves' hyperthyroidism and ophthalmopathy. Study context: Peripheral blood draws took place at initial diagnosis, ahead of any treatment. Findings and caveats of the study: In simple terms, a model built on 13 V-J features told ophthalmopathy apart from stable hyperthyroidism.

Orbital computed tomography and thyroid ultrasound, together with serum TRAb and thyroxine and clinical symptoms, were used for diagnoses. PBMCs were obtained from about 10 ml fresh peripheral blood. Amplification of TCR beta CDR3 regions used RNA as the template. A first-round RT-PCR of the TCR CDR3 used the HTBI primer set. Each CDR3 protein gets one entry after TCRdb re-called the multiplex PCR reads with MiXCR. The sample has about 300,000 distinct CDR3 sequences, roughly 19% seen once. The CDR3 covers 15 residues. Trimming stripped 0 bases from V and 5 bases from J, with 11 bases between. Germline CDR1 reads SGDLS; CDR2 reads YYNGEE.

The sequence derives from a man aged 50 to 59 with Graves' ophthalmopathy. The sequencing input was blood. V gene TRBV9 combines with J gene TRBJ2-2; D ambiguous. For the CDR3, the DNA is TGTGCCAGCAGCGTAGGGAGTAGTTGGACCGGGGAGCTGTTTTTT. It specifies CASSVGSSWTGELFF. Combining the CDR3 with reference TRBV9 and TRBJ2-2 gives the whole variable domain DSGVTQTPKHLITATGQRVTLRCSPRSGDLSVYWYQQSLDQGLQFLIQYYNGEERAKGNILERFSAQQFPDLHSELNLSSLELGDSALYFCASSVGSSWTGELFFGEGSRLTVL.